Below are 15 T cell receptor beta chains sequenced from a single sample in a study of circulating and synovial CD4+ cells in juvenile arthritis. Profiling relied on immunoSEQ multiplex PCR, and the TCRdb table lists in-frame clones only, not all of them. The sample holds under 35,000 clones, 85% to 95% seen once. The material sequenced was CD4+ T cells from blood. These receptors all come from a human donor with juvenile idiopathic arthritis.

This chain uses TRBV4-2 with TRBJ2-7; D remains ambiguous. The V gene's germline CDR1 is LGHNA and CDR2 YNFKEQ. CDR3 length equals 11 residues. Trimming pared 0 bases from V and 7 bases from J, leaving 4 bases between. In DNA form, the CDR3 reads TGTGCCAGCAGCCAAGAGAGGGAGCAGTACTTC. Translation gives CASSQEREQYF.

This clone was seen just once. The rearrangement links TRBV5-1 to TRBJ2-1; 8 positions match TRBD2. Per germline, CDR1 SGHRS and CDR2 YFSETQ. The CDR3 runs 15 residues. V lost 2 bases to trimming and J lost 9 bases; unmatched junction nucleotides: 10. CDR3 nucleotide sequence: TGCGCCAGCAGCTTTTACGGGAGGGCCGGAGTTGAGCAGTTCTTC. It encodes CASSFYGRAGVEQFF.

The chain has TRBV27 and TRBJ2-3, with a tentative D call TRBD2 (5 bases). There are 13 residues in the CDR3. CDR1 and CDR2 (germline): MNHEY, SMNVEV (reference sequence). With 1 base removed from V and 5 bases from J, the gap between germline ends came to 7 bases. CDR3 amino acids: CASSLYAGDTQYF. In DNA form, the CDR3 reads TGTGCCAGCAGTTTATACGCGGGAGATACGCAGTATTTT.

The CDR3 region is CAISESGRTTGELFF. CDR3 DNA sequence: TGTGCCATCAGTGAGTCGGGGCGGACCACCGGGGAGCTGTTTTTT. The chain joins TRBV10-3 to TRBJ2-2; tentatively, D is TRBD1 (5 bases). This CDR3 region has 15 residues. The ends were cut back, 0 bases at V and 4 bases at J, with 9 bases in the middle. In germline, CDR1 is ENHRY, CDR2 SYGVKD.

The chain carries TRBV5-1 and TRBJ2-5; 14 bases agree with TRBD2. The end of the DNA is better explained by TRBJ2-7, so the J call may be wrong. The CDR3 runs to 16 residues. Germline V CDR1 and CDR2: SGHRS, YFSETQ. The CDR3 protein is CASSQKGLAGVGEQYF. CDR3 nucleotides: TGCGCCAGCAGCCAAAAGGGACTAGCGGGAGTAGGCGAGCAGTACTTC.

The genes are TRBV15 and TRBJ2-7; TRBD1 matches 10 bases. V lost 1 base and J lost 5; bases outside the gene matches: 8. This CDR3 is built from 16 residues. From germline, CDR1 is LNHNV and CDR2 YYDKDF (reference sequence). DNA of the CDR3: TGTGCCACCAGCAGAGGATCGGGACAGGGGTTCAACGAGCAGTACTTC. Residues: CATSRGSGQGFNEQYF.

In DNA, the CDR3 is TGCGCCAGCAGCCATCCAACCTCCGGGACAGCTTATGGCTACACCTTC. It specifies CASSHPTSGTAYGYTF. The chain recombines TRBV5-1 with TRBJ1-2; 7 nucleotides align to TRBD1. The CDR3 loop spans 16 amino acids. V was pared by 4 bases and J by 5 bases, with 14 bases of the junction left unmatched. Germline V gene lookup returns CDR1 SGHRS and CDR2 YFSETQ.

The chain has TRBV28 and TRBJ2-1, with 13 bases matching TRBD2. This CDR3 spans 13 amino acids. Germline V CDR1 and CDR2: MDHEN, SYDVKM. The ends lost 4 bases at V and 13 bases at J; junction bases unmatched: 4. The CDR3 is CASSWGTSGAQFF. CDR3 DNA sequence: TGTGCCAGCAGTTGGGGGACTAGCGGGGCCCAGTTCTTC. Combining the CDR3 with reference TRBV28 and TRBJ2-1 gives the whole variable domain DVKVTQSSRYLVKRTGEKVFLECVQDMDHENMFWYRQDPGLGLRLIYFSYDVKMKEKGDIPEGYSVSREKKERFSLILESASTNQTSMYLCASSWGTSGAQFFGPGTRLTVL.

This chain's CDR3 is CASRETGSNQPQHF. CDR3 DNA sequence: TGTGCCAGTCGGGAGACAGGGAGCAATCAGCCCCAGCATTTT. This rearrangement joins TRBV19 to TRBJ1-5, with 7 bases identical to TRBD1. The V gene's germline CDR1 is LNHDA and CDR2 SQIVND (reference sequence). The CDR3 length is 14 residues. Germline trimming cut 8 bases from V and 1 base from J; bases unmatched to any gene: 5.

V is TRBV11-3 and J is TRBJ2-7; 7 positions agree with TRBD1. The CDR3 covers 14 residues. The trim removed 5 bases at V and 3 bases at J, leaving 7 bases unmatched. Germline V gene lookup returns CDR1 SGHNT and CDR2 YENEEA. CDR3 sequence: CASSTGTVRYEQYF. In nucleotides, the CDR3 is TGTGCCAGCAGCACCGGGACAGTGCGCTACGAGCAGTACTTC.

This chain uses TRBV2 with TRBJ2-7; TRBD2 is a possible D gene (6 bases). The CDR3 has 11 residues. V lost 6 bases to trimming and J lost 6 bases, with 9 bases between them. Germline V CDR1 and CDR2: SNHLY, FYNNEI. CDR3 in DNA: TGTGCCAGCAGCGGGAGAACCGAGCAGTACTTC. This encodes CASSGRTEQYF.

This rearrangement joins TRBV5-4 to TRBJ2-3; TRBD2 is a possible D gene (5 bases). V lost 1 base to trimming and J lost 7 bases, with 13 bases between them. The CDR3 covers 14 residues. CDR1 SGHNT and CDR2 YYREEE come from the germline V gene (reference sequence). Here the CDR3 DNA reads TGTGCCAGCAGCTTGAACTCGGGAACACATACGCAGTATTTT. Translated: CASSLNSGTHTQYF.

The rearrangement uses TRBV27 and TRBJ2-4; D possibly corresponds to TRBD1 (6 bases). V lost 4 bases, J lost 0 bases, and 10 bases lay in between. The germline gives CDR1 MNHEY, CDR2 SMNVEV (reference sequence). The CDR3 runs to 15 residues. This CDR3 reads CASSSGQLAKNIQYF. The CDR3 DNA is TGTGCCAGCAGTTCCGGACAGCTAGCCAAAAACATTCAGTACTTC.

The chain employs TRBV6-4 and TRBJ1-4, with D possibly matching TRBD1 (6 bases). Germline V gene sequence: CDR1 MRHNA, CDR2 SNTAGT. V was cut by 7 bases and J by 0 bases, with 18 bases left in between. The CDR3 extends over 17 amino acids. DNA for the CDR3: TGTGCCAGCATGCAGGGGCCCTGTTATACAACTAATGAAAAACTGTTTTTT. Protein sequence: CASMQGPCYTTNEKLFF.

This chain uses TRBV11-3 with TRBJ1-1; D might be TRBD1 (6 bases). This CDR3 is 13 amino acids long. Germline values: CDR1 SGHNT, CDR2 YENEEA. V was trimmed by 5 bases and J by 3 bases, leaving 10 bases between them. In DNA, the CDR3 is TGTGCCAGCAGCATTAACAGGGACACTGAAGCTTTCTTT. Its protein product is CASSINRDTEAFF.